Listed here is a single T cell receptor (beta chain). The method was immunoSEQ multiplex PCR; TCRdb's version includes in-frame clones alone and lacks a portion of them. The repertoire consists of fewer than 550,000 clones, with approximately 79% occurring once and the leading ten covering about an eighth. This record comes from a study of shared clonotypes between healthy human individuals. Looking at the study overall: The study enrolled two women and a few men aged 18 to 49.

Per the germline V gene, CDR1 is GTSNPN and CDR2 is SVGIG (reference sequence). This CDR3 has 13 amino acids. V lost 5 bases and J 4 bases, leaving 12 bases between the germline ends. Material: PBMCs. The chain has TRBV30 and TRBJ1-3; possible D gene TRBD1, 6 bases. This TCR was sampled from a woman in her forties in good health. Some clones in this sample may be carry-over from other donors' samples. CDR3 in DNA: TGTGCCTGGCAAGGGACACAAGGAAACACCATATATTTT. Translation: CAWQGTQGNTIYF.